Sequencing of this TCR beta chain was carried out in a study of a mutant IDH1 vaccine in newly diagnosed glioma. The wider study: In some groups vaccination began 4-6 weeks post-radiotherapy; others received it with temozolomide. V12 came at week 35, V13 at week 47.

The CDR3 totals 18 residues. Germline CDR1 reads MNHEY; CDR2 reads SMNVEV (reference sequence). The V gene lost 4 bases and the J gene lost 11 bases, with 30 bases spanning the gap. The data were produced by immunoSEQ multiplex PCR, yet TCRdb's version contains in-frame clones alone and is incomplete. The sample yields some 70,000 clones, 84% seen once. About this clone: The antigen remains undetermined.

As for time point: week 35, safety follow-up. Alongside topical imiquimod, each dose of vaccine comprised 300 ug of mutant IDH1 20-mer peptide. Across weeks 1, 3, 5, 7, 11, 15, 19 and 23, patients received a vaccination each time, eight in all. Each tumor in the donors was a new WHO grade 3 or 4 astrocytoma, IDH1-mutant and ATRX-lost. The V gene is TRBV27, the J gene TRBJ1-5; a possible D gene is TRBD1 (6 bases). Sequenced here: PBMCs, sampled from a glioma patient whose treatment included an IDH1 peptide vaccine. The source of this sequence is a man aged 18 to 35 with glioma. The chain's CDR3 is CASSSRSDRPSGRETQHF. CDR3 in DNA: TGTGCCAGCAGTTCACGATCCGACAGGCCCAGCGGTCGTGAGACCCAGCATTTT.